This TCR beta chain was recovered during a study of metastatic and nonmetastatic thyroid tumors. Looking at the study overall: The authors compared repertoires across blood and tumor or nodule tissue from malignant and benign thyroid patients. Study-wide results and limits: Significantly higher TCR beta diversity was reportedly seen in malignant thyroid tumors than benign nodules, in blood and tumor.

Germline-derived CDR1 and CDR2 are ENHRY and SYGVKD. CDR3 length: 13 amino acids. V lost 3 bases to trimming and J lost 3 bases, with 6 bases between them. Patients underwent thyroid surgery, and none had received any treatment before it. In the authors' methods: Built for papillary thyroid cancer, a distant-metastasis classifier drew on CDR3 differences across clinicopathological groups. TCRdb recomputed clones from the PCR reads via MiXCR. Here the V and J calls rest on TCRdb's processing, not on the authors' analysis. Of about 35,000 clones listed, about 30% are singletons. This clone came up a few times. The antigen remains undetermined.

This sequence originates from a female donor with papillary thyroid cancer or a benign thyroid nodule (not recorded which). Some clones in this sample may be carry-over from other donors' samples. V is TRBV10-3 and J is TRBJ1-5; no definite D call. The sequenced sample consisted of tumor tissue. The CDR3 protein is CAISESVNQPQHF. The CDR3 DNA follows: TGTGCCATCAGTGAATCGGTCAATCAGCCCCAGCATTTT.